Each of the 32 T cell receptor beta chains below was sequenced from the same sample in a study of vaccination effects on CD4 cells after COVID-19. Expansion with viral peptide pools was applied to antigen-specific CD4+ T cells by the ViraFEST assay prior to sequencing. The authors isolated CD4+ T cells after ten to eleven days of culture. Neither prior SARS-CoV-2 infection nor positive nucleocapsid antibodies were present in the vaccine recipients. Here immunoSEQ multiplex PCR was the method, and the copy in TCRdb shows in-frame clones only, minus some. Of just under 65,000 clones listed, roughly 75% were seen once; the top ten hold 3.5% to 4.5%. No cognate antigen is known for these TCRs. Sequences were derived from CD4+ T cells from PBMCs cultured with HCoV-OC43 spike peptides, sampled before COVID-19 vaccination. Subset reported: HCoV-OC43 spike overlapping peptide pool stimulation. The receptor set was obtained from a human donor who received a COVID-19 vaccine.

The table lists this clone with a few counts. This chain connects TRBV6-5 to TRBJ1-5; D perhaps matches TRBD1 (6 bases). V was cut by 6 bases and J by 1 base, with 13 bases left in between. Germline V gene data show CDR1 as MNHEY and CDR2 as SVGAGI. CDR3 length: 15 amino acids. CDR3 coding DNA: TGTGCCAGCAGAATACAGGGAAACAGCAATCAGCCCCAGCATTTT. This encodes CASRIQGNSNQPQHF.

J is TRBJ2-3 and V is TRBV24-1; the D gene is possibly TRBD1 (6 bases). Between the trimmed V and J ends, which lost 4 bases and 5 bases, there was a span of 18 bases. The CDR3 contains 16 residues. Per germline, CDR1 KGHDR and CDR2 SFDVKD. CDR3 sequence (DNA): TGTGCCACCAGTGACCCGACAGGACCGCCGCAAGATACGCAGTATTTT. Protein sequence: CATSDPTGPPQDTQYF.

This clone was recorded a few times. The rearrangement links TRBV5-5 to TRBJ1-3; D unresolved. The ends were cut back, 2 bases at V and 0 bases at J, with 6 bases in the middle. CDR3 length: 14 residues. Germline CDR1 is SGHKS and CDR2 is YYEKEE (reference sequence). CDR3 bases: TGTGCCAGCAGCTTAGAATACTCTGGAAACACCATATATTTT. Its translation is CASSLEYSGNTIYF.

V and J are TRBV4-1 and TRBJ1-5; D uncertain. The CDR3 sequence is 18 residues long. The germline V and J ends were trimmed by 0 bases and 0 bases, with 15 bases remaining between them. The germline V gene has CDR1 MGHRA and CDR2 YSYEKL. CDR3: CASSQDLKAFYSNQPQHF. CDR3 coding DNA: TGCGCCAGCAGCCAAGATTTAAAGGCATTTTATAGCAATCAGCCCCAGCATTTT.

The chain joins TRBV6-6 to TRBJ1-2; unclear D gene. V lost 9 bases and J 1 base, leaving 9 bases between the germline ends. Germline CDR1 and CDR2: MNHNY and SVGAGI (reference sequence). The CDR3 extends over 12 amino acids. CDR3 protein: CASESVNYGYTF. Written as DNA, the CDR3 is TGTGCCAGTGAGTCGGTTAACTATGGCTACACCTTC.

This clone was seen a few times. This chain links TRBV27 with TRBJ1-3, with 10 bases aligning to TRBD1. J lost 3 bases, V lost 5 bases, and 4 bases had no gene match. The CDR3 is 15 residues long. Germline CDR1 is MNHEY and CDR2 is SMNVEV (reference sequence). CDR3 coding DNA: TGTGCCAGCAGTCGGACAGGGGGTAATGGAAACACCATATATTTT. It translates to CASSRTGGNGNTIYF.

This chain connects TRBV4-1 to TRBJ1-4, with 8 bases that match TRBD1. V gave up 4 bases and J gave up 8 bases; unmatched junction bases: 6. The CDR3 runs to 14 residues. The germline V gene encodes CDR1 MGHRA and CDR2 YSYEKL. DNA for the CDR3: TGCGCCAGCAGCCCCGGACAGGGAAGGGAAAAACTGTTTTTT. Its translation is CASSPGQGREKLFF.

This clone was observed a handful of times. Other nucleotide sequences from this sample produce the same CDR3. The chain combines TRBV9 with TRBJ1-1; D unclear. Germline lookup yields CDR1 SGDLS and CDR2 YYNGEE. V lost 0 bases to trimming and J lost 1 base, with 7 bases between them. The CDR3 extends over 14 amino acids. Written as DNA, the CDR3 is TGTGCCAGCAGCGTAGGCGGGCCGAACACTGAAGCTTTCTTT. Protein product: CASSVGGPNTEAFF.

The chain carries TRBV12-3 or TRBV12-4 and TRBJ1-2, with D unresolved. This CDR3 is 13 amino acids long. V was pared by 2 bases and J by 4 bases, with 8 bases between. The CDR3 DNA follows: TGTGCCAGCAGTTTACTTGGGTTCTATGGCTACACCTTC. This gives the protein CASSLLGFYGYTF.

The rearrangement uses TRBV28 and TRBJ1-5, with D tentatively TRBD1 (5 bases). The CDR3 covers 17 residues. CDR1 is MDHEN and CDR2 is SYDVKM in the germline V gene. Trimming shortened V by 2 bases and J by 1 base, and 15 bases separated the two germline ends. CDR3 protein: CASSLRRQRGSNQPQHF. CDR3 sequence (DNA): TGTGCCAGCAGTTTACGTCGACAGAGAGGGAGCAATCAGCCCCAGCATTTT.

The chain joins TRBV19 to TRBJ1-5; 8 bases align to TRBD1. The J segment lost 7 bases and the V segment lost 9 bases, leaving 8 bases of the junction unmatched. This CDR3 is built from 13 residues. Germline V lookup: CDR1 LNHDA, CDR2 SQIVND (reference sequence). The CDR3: CASTGGRGQPQHF. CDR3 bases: TGTGCCAGCACAGGGGGGAGAGGCCAGCCCCAGCATTTT. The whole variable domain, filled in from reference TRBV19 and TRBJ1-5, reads DGGITQSPKYLFRKEGQNVTLSCEQNLNHDAMYWYRQDPGQGLRLIYYSQIVNDFQKGDIAEGYSVSREKKESFPLTVTSAQKNPTAFYLCASTGGRGQPQHFGDGTRLSIL.

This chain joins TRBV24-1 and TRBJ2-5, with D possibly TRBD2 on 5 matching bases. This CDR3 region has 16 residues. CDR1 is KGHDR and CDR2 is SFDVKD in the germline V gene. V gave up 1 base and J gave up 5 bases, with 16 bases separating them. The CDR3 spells CATSDFGSSGKETQYF. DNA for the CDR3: TGTGCCACCAGTGATTTCGGATCCTCGGGGAAGGAGACCCAGTACTTC.

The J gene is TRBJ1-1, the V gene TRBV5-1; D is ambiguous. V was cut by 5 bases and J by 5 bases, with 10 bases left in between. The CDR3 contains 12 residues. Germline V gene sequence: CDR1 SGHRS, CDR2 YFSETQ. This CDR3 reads CASSGFGTEAFF. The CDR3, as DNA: TGCGCCAGCAGTGGGTTTGGGACTGAAGCTTTCTTT. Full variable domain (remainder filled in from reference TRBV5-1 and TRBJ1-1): KAGVTQTPRYLIKTRGQQVTLSCSPISGHRSVSWYQQTPGQGLQFLFEYFSETQRNKGNFPGRFSGRQFSNSRSEMNVSTLELGDSALYLCASSGFGTEAFFGQGTRLTVV.

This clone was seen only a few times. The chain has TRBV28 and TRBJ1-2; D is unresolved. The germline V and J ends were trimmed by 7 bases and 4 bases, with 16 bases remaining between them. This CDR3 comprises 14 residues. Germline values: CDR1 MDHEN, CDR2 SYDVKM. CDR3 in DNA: TGTGCCAGCACATCATCCCCCAGGACCTATGGCTACACCTTC. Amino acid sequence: CASTSSPRTYGYTF.

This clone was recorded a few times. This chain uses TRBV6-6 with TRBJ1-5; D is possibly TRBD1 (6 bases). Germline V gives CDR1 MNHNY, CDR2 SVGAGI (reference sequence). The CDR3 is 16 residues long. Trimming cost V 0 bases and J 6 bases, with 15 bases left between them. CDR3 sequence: CASSYSRTEGIQPQHF. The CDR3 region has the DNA TGTGCCAGCAGTTACTCGCGGACAGAGGGAATTCAGCCCCAGCATTTT.

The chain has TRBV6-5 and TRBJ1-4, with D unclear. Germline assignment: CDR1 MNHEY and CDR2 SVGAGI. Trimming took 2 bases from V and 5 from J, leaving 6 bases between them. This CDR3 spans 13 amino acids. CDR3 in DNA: TGTGCCAGCAGTTACGTGATAAATGAAAAACTGTTTTTT. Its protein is CASSYVINEKLFF.

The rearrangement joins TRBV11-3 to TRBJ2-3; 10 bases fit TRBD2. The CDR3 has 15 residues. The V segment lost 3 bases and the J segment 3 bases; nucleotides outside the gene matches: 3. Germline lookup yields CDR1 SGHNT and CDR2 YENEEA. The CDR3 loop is CASSFSSGGTDTQYF. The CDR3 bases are TGTGCCAGCAGCTTCTCTAGCGGGGGTACAGATACGCAGTATTTT.

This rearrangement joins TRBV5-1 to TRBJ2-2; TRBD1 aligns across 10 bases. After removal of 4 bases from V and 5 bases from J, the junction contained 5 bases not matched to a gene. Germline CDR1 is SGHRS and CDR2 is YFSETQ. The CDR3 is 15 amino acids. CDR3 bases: TGCGCCAGCAGCACGACGGGACAGGGGACCGGGGAGCTGTTTTTT. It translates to CASSTTGQGTGELFF.

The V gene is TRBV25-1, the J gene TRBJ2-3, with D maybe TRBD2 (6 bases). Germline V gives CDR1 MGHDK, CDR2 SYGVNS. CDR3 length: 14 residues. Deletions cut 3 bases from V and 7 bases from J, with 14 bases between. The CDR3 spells CASSDPRGSYTQYF. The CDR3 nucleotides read TGTGCCAGCAGTGACCCTCGGGGGAGCTATACGCAGTATTTT.

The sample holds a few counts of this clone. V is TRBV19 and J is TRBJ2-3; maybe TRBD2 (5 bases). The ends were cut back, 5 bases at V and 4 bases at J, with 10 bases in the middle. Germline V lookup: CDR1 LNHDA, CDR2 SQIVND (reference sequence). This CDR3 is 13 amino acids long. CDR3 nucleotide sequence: TGTGCCAGTAGTTCGAGCGGCCCAGATACGCAGTATTTT. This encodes CASSSSGPDTQYF.

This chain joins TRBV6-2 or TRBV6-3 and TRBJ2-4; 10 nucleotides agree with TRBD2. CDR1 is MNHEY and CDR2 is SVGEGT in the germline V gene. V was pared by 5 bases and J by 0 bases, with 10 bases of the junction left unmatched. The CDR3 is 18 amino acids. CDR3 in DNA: TGTGCCAGCAGTCCCCCTAGCGGGGGTGCTCTAGCCAAAAACATTCAGTACTTC. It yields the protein CASSPPSGGALAKNIQYF.

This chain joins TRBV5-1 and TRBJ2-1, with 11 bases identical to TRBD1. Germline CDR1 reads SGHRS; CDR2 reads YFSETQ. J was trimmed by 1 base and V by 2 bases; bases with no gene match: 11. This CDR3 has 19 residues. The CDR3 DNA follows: TGCGCCAGCAGCTTCGGACCGCGGGACAGGGGGGGTTCCTACAATGAGCAGTTCTTC. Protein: CASSFGPRDRGGSYNEQFF.

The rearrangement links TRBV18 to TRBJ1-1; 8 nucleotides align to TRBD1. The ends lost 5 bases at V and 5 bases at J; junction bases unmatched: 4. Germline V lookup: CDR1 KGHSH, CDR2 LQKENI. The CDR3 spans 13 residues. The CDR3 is CASSYQGATEAFF. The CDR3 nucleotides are TGTGCCAGCTCATACCAGGGGGCGACTGAAGCTTTCTTT.

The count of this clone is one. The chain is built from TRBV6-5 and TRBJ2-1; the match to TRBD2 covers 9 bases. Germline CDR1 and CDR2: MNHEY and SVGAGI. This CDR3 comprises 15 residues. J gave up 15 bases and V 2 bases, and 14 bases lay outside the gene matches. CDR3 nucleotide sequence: TGTGCCAGCAGTTACCCCCCCTCGAAGCGGGGGGTGGCGTTCTTC. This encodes CASSYPPSKRGVAFF.

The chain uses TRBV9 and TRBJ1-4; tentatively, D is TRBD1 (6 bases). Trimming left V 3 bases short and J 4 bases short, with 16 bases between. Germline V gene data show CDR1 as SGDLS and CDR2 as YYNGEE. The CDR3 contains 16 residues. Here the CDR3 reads CASSESHGQLNEKLFF. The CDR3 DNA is TGTGCCAGCAGCGAGAGTCATGGACAGCTTAATGAAAAACTGTTTTTT.

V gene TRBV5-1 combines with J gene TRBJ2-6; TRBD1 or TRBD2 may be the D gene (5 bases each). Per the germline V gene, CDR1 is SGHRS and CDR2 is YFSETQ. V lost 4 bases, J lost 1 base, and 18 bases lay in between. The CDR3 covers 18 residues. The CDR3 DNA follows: TGCGCCAGCAGCCTCAGTCCCGGGACGGTATCTGGGGCCAACGTCCTGACTTTC. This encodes CASSLSPGTVSGANVLTF.

The CDR3 DNA follows: TGTGCCAGCAGTACAAACAGTTTCGGCTACACCTTC. The encoded protein is CASSTNSFGYTF. The V gene is TRBV9, the J gene TRBJ1-2; D gene ambiguous. Trimming stripped 5 bases from V and 8 bases from J, with 13 bases between. Germline-derived CDR1 and CDR2 are SGDLS and YYNGEE. This CDR3 comprises 12 residues.

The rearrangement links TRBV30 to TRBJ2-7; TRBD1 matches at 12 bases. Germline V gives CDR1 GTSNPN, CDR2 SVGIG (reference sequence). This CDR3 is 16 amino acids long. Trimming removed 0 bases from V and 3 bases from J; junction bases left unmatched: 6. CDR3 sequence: CAWSVGGTGGRYEQYV. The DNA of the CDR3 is TGTGCCTGGAGTGTAGGAGGGACAGGGGGCCGCTACGAGCAGTACGTC.

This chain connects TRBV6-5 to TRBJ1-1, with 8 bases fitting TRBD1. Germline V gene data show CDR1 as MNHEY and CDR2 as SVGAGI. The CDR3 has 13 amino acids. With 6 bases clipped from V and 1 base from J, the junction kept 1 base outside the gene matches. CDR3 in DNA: TGTGCCAGCAGGACAGGGGCGAACACTGAAGCTTTCTTT. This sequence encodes CASRTGANTEAFF.

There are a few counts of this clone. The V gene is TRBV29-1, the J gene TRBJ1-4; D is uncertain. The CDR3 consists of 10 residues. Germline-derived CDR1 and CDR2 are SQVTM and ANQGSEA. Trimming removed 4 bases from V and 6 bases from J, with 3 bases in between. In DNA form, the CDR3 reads TGCAGCGTTGGTGATGAAAAACTGTTTTTT. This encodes CSVGDEKLFF.

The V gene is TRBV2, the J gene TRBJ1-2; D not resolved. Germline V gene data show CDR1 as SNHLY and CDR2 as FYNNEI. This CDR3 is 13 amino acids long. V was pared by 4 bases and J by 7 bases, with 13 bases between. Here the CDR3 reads CASSAGMVGGYTF. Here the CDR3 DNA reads TGTGCCAGCAGTGCGGGGATGGTTGGTGGCTACACCTTC.

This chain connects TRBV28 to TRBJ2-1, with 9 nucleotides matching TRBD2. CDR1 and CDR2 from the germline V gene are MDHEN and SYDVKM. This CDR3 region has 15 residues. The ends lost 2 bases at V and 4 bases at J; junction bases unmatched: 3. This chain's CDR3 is CASSLGSGGYNEQFF. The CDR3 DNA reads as TGTGCCAGCAGTTTAGGTAGCGGGGGATACAATGAGCAGTTCTTC.